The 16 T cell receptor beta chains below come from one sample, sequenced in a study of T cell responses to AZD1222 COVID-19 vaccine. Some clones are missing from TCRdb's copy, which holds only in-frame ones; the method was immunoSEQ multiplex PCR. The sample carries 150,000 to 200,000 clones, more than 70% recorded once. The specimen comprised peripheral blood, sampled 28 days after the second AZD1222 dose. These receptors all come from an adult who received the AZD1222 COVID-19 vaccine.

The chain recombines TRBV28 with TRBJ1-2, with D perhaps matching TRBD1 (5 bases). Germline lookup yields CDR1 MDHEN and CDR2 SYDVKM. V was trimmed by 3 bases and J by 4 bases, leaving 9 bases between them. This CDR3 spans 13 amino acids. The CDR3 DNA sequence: TGTGCCAGCAGTTTTGGGGGAGGCTATGGCTACACCTTC. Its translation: CASSFGGGYGYTF.

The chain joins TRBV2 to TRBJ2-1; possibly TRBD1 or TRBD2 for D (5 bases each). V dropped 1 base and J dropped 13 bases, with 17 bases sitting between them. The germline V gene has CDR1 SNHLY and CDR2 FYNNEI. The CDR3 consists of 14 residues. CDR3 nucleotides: TGTGCCAGCAGTGAAGGTCGGTCGTGGGGGTTCCAGTTCTTC. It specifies CASSEGRSWGFQFF.

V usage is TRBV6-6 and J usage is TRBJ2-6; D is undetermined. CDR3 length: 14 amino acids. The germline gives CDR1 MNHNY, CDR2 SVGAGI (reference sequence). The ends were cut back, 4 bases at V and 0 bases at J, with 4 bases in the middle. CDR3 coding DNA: TGTGCCAGCAGTTCCCGCTCTGGGGCCAACGTCCTGACTTTC. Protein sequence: CASSSRSGANVLTF.

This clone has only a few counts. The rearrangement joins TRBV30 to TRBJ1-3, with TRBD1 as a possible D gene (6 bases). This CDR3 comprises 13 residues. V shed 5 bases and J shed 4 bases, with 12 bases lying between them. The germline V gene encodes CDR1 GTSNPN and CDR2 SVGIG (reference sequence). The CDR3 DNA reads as TGTGCCTGGGCAGGGGCCTCGGGAAACACCATATATTTT. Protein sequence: CAWAGASGNTIYF.

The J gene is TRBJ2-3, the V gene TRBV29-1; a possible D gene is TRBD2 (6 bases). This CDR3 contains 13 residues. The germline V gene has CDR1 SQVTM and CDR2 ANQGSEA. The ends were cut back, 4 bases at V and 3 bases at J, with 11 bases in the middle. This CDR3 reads CSVGGDWTDTQYF. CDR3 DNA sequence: TGCAGCGTTGGGGGGGACTGGACAGATACGCAGTATTTT.

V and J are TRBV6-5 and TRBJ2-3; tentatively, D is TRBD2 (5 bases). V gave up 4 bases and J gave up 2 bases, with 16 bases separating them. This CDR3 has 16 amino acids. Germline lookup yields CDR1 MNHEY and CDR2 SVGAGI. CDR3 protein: CASSSHELGPTDTQYF. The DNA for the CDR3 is TGTGCCAGCAGTTCCCATGAACTAGGTCCCACAGATACGCAGTATTTT.

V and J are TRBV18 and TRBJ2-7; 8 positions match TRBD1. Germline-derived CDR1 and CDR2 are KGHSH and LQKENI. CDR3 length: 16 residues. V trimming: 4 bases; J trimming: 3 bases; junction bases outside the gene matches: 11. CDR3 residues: CASSLLDREEGYEQYF. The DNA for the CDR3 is TGTGCCAGCTCACTGCTGGACAGGGAGGAAGGCTACGAGCAGTACTTC.

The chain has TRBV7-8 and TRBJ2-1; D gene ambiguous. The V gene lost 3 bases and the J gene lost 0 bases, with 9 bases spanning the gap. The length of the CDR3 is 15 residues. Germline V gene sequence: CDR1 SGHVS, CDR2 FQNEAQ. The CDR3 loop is CASSLALSSYNEQFF. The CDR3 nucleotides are TGTGCCAGCAGCTTGGCGTTATCCTCCTACAATGAGCAGTTCTTC.

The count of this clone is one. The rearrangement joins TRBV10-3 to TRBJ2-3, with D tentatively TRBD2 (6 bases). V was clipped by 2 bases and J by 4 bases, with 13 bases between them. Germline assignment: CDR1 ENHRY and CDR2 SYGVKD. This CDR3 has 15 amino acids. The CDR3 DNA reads TGTGCCATCAGTGAGCGGGAGAGTCAGGCAGATACGCAGTATTTT. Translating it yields CAISERESQADTQYF.

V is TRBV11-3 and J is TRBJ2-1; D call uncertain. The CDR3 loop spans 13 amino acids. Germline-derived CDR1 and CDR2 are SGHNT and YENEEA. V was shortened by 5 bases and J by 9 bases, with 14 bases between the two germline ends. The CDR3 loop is CASSLGVGSEQFF. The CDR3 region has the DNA TGTGCCAGCAGCCTAGGAGTCGGAAGTGAGCAGTTCTTC.

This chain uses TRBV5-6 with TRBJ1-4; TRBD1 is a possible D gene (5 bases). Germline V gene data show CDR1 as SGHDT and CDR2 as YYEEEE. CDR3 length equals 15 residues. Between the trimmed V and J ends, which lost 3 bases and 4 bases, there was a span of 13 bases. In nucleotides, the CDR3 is TGTGCCAGCAGCTACAGGAGGGTGGGTAATGAAAAACTGTTTTTT. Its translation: CASSYRRVGNEKLFF.

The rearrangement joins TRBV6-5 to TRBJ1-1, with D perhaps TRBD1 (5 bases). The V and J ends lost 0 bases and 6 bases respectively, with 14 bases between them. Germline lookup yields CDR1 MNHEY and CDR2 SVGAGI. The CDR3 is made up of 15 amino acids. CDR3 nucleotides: TGTGCCAGCAGTTACTCAGGGGCAGGAGGGTCTGAAGCTTTCTTT. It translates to CASSYSGAGGSEAFF.

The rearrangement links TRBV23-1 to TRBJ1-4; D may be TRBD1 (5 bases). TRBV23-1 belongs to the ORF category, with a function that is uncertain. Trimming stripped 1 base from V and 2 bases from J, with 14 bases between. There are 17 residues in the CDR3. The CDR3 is CASSQWDPLTTNEKLFF. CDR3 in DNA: TGCGCCAGCAGTCAATGGGACCCACTTACCACTAATGAAAAACTGTTTTTT.

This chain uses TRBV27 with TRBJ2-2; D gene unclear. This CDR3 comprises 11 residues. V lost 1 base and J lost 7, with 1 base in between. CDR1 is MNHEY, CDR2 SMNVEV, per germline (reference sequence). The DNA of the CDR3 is TGTGCCAGCAGTTTATACGGGGAGCTGTTTTTT. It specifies CASSLYGELFF.

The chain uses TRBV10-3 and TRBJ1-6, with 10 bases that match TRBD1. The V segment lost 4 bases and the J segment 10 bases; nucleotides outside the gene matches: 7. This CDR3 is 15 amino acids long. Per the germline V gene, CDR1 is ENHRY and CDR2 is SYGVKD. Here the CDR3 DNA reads TGTGCCATCAGTGGAGAGGGGACAGGGGAGTCACCCCTCCACTTT. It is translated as CAISGEGTGESPLHF.

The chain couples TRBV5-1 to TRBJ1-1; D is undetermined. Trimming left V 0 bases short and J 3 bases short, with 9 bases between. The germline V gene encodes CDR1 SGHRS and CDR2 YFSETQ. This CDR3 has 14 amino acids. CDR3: CASSLAWVYTEAFF. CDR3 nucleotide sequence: TGCGCCAGCAGCTTGGCCTGGGTCTACACTGAAGCTTTCTTT. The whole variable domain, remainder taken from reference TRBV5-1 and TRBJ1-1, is KAGVTQTPRYLIKTRGQQVTLSCSPISGHRSVSWYQQTPGQGLQFLFEYFSETQRNKGNFPGRFSGRQFSNSRSEMNVSTLELGDSALYLCASSLAWVYTEAFFGQGTRLTVV.